Listed below are T cell receptor beta chains from one sample, sequenced in a study of cytomegalovirus exposure and HLA in healthy donors. Here immunoSEQ multiplex PCR was the method, and the copy in TCRdb shows in-frame clones only, minus some. The table includes some 85,000 clones, around 96% detected once. Sequenced: PBMCs. Receptors originate from a young woman in good health and CMV-seronegative. Both conserved end residues are part of each CDR3. Fields, in order: V gene, D gene, clone size, J gene, CDR3 protein, CDR3 DNA. The D gene is left open where the match is weak. Clone size is given for some rows only: seen once, a few or many times, or a class if the clone is expanded.

v_call: TRBV19
d_call: NA
clone_size: NA
j_call: TRBJ1-1
cdr3_aa: CASSIAMGGTEAFF
cdr3_nt: TGTGCCAGTAGTATAGCAATGGGGGGCACTGAAGCTTTCTTT

v_call: TRBV2
d_call: TRBD2
clone_size: NA
j_call: TRBJ2-1
cdr3_aa: CARQLAGGPQQFF
cdr3_nt: TGTGCCAGACAACTAGCGGGAGGGCCTCAGCAGTTCTTC

v_call: TRBV28
d_call: NA
clone_size: once
j_call: TRBJ2-1
cdr3_aa: CASRLASKQFF
cdr3_nt: TGTGCCAGCCGTTTAGCTTCTAAGCAGTTCTTC

v_call: TRBV5-8
d_call: TRBD1
clone_size: NA
j_call: TRBJ2-7
cdr3_aa: CASSLGPFRTGSFYEQYF
cdr3_nt: TGTGCCAGCAGCTTGGGCCCCTTCCGGACAGGATCTTTCTACGAGCAGTACTTC

v_call: TRBV9
d_call: NA
clone_size: NA
j_call: TRBJ1-5
cdr3_aa: CASSVGVGGQPQHF
cdr3_nt: TGTGCCAGCAGCGTAGGTGTAGGAGGTCAGCCCCAGCATTTT

v_call: TRBV11-3
d_call: NA
clone_size: once
j_call: TRBJ1-1
cdr3_aa: CASSPGKVVRTEAFF
cdr3_nt: TGTGCCAGCAGCCCAGGGAAGGTGGTAAGGACTGAAGCTTTCTTT

v_call: TRBV11-2
d_call: NA
clone_size: NA
j_call: TRBJ1-6
cdr3_aa: CASSRERSSYNSPLHF
cdr3_nt: TGTGCCAGCAGCCGAGAGCGGAGCTCCTATAATTCACCCCTCCACTTT

v_call: TRBV11-1
d_call: NA
clone_size: NA
j_call: TRBJ2-7
cdr3_aa: CASSLPGTAGYEQYF
cdr3_nt: TGTGCCAGCAGCTTGCCGGGGACAGCGGGCTACGAGCAGTACTTC

v_call: TRBV6-6
d_call: NA
clone_size: NA
j_call: TRBJ1-1
cdr3_aa: CASSYDGRPNTEAFF
cdr3_nt: TGTGCCAGCAGTTACGATGGGAGGCCGAACACTGAAGCTTTCTTT

v_call: TRBV19
d_call: NA
clone_size: NA
j_call: TRBJ2-1
cdr3_aa: CASSPPKSEQFF
cdr3_nt: TGTGCCAGTAGTCCTCCCAAAAGCGAGCAGTTCTTC

v_call: TRBV19
d_call: NA
clone_size: NA
j_call: TRBJ2-7
cdr3_aa: CASSTIGEVAYEQYF
cdr3_nt: TGTGCCAGTAGTACGATCGGAGAAGTGGCCTACGAGCAGTACTTC

v_call: TRBV28
d_call: NA
clone_size: few
j_call: TRBJ2-2
cdr3_aa: CASSPLAPGELFF
cdr3_nt: TGTGCCAGCAGTCCCCTAGCGCCCGGGGAGCTGTTTTTT

v_call: TRBV5-5
d_call: TRBD1
clone_size: NA
j_call: TRBJ1-1
cdr3_aa: CASSLTGGNTEAFF
cdr3_nt: TGTGCCAGCAGCTTGACAGGGGGGAACACTGAAGCTTTCTTT

v_call: TRBV7-2
d_call: NA
clone_size: once
j_call: TRBJ1-5
cdr3_aa: CASSLAQTGQPQHF
cdr3_nt: TGTGCCAGCAGCTTAGCGCAGACAGGTCAGCCCCAGCATTTT

v_call: TRBV1
d_call: NA
clone_size: NA
j_call: TRBJ2-1
cdr3_aa: CTSSRATLAGVYNEQFF
cdr3_nt: TGCACCAGCAGCCGCGCCACACTAGCGGGAGTCTACAATGAGCAGTTCTTC

v_call: TRBV27
d_call: TRBD2
clone_size: NA
j_call: TRBJ2-7
cdr3_aa: CASMDSGGAYEQYF
cdr3_nt: TGTGCCAGCATGGATAGCGGGGGCGCGTACGAGCAGTACTTC

v_call: TRBV2
d_call: NA
clone_size: NA
j_call: TRBJ2-1
cdr3_aa: CASVREFEQFF
cdr3_nt: TGTGCCAGCGTACGGGAGTTTGAGCAGTTCTTC

v_call: TRBV29-1
d_call: TRBD1
clone_size: NA
j_call: TRBJ2-7
cdr3_aa: CSVEDQGDRGSYEQYF
cdr3_nt: TGCAGCGTTGAAGATCAGGGGGACAGGGGGTCCTACGAGCAGTACTTC

v_call: TRBV27
d_call: TRBD1
clone_size: NA
j_call: TRBJ1-2
cdr3_aa: CASSFGTGSGYTF
cdr3_nt: TGTGCCAGCAGTTTTGGGACAGGGAGCGGCTACACCTTC

v_call: TRBV4-1
d_call: NA
clone_size: once
j_call: TRBJ1-5
cdr3_aa: CASSQVRAQGSGQPQHF
cdr3_nt: TGCGCCAGCAGCCAAGTTCGTGCACAGGGTTCCGGTCAGCCCCAGCATTTT

v_call: TRBV5-6
d_call: NA
clone_size: NA
j_call: TRBJ1-3
cdr3_aa: CASSLGPGATSGNTIYF
cdr3_nt: TGTGCCAGCAGCTTGGGCCCAGGGGCGACCTCTGGAAACACCATATATTTT

v_call: TRBV6-5
d_call: TRBD2
clone_size: NA
j_call: TRBJ2-1
cdr3_aa: CASSYGGREGEQFF
cdr3_nt: TGTGCCAGCAGTTACGGTGGCAGGGAGGGTGAGCAGTTCTTC

v_call: TRBV6-5
d_call: TRBD2
clone_size: NA
j_call: TRBJ2-3
cdr3_aa: CASSYDSGSIDTQYF
cdr3_nt: TGTGCCAGCAGTTATGATAGCGGGAGCATTGATACGCAGTATTTT

v_call: TRBV4-1
d_call: TRBD2
clone_size: NA
j_call: TRBJ2-5
cdr3_aa: CASSQDAGVGETQYF
cdr3_nt: TGCGCCAGCAGCCAAGATGCGGGAGTGGGGGAGACCCAGTACTTC

v_call: TRBV9
d_call: NA
clone_size: NA
j_call: TRBJ2-1
cdr3_aa: CASSVANSFEQFF
cdr3_nt: TGTGCCAGCAGCGTAGCCAATAGCTTCGAGCAGTTCTTC

v_call: TRBV25-1
d_call: NA
clone_size: NA
j_call: TRBJ2-2
cdr3_aa: CASRATSSSTGELFF
cdr3_nt: TGTGCCAGCAGAGCGACTAGTTCGAGCACCGGGGAGCTGTTTTTT

v_call: TRBV29-1
d_call: TRBD1
clone_size: NA
j_call: TRBJ2-5
cdr3_aa: CSVEDPTGMETQYF
cdr3_nt: TGCAGCGTTGAAGACCCGACAGGGATGGAGACCCAGTACTTC

v_call: TRBV18
d_call: NA
clone_size: NA
j_call: TRBJ1-2
cdr3_aa: CASSPGPDSNYGYTF
cdr3_nt: TGTGCCAGCTCACCAGGTCCCGACTCCAACTATGGCTACACCTTC

v_call: TRBV11-2
d_call: NA
clone_size: NA
j_call: TRBJ2-2
cdr3_aa: CASTHYRAGGELFF
cdr3_nt: TGTGCCAGCACCCATTATAGGGCGGGCGGGGAGCTGTTTTTT

v_call: TRBV2
d_call: NA
clone_size: NA
j_call: TRBJ2-5
cdr3_aa: CASRLRGVAGETQYF
cdr3_nt: TGTGCCAGCAGACTAAGAGGAGTGGCTGGAGAGACCCAGTACTTC

v_call: TRBV13
d_call: TRBD2
clone_size: NA
j_call: TRBJ2-7
cdr3_aa: CASSRTSPVEQYF
cdr3_nt: TGTGCCAGCAGCCGGACTAGCCCCGTCGAGCAGTACTTC

v_call: TRBV27
d_call: NA
clone_size: once
j_call: TRBJ2-7
cdr3_aa: CASSFRGTVYYEQYF
cdr3_nt: TGTGCCAGCAGTTTTCGGGGGACAGTCTACTACGAGCAGTACTTC

v_call: TRBV19
d_call: NA
clone_size: NA
j_call: TRBJ2-4
cdr3_aa: CASSWGEAKNIQYF
cdr3_nt: TGTGCCAGTAGTTGGGGGGAAGCCAAAAACATTCAGTACTTC

v_call: TRBV25-1
d_call: TRBD2
clone_size: NA
j_call: TRBJ2-4
cdr3_aa: CASSDLAGAINIQYF
cdr3_nt: TGTGCCAGCAGTGACTTAGCGGGAGCTATAAACATTCAGTACTTC

v_call: TRBV21-1
d_call: NA
clone_size: NA
j_call: TRBJ1-2
cdr3_aa: CARSTRDTPPKGDGYTF
cdr3_nt: TGTGCCAGATCCACACGGGACACCCCCCCCAAGGGAGATGGCTACACCTTC

v_call: TRBV27
d_call: NA
clone_size: NA
j_call: TRBJ2-1
cdr3_aa: CASSFSRSDNEQFF
cdr3_nt: TGTGCCAGCAGTTTTTCCCGATCGGACAATGAGCAGTTCTTC

v_call: TRBV10-1
d_call: TRBD2
clone_size: once
j_call: TRBJ2-7
cdr3_aa: CASSGAPGTSGISSYEQYF
cdr3_nt: TGCGCCAGCAGTGGGGCTCCCGGGACTAGCGGGATAAGCTCCTACGAGCAGTACTTC

v_call: TRBV6-5
d_call: TRBD2
clone_size: NA
j_call: TRBJ2-7
cdr3_aa: CASSYDGRVDYEQYF
cdr3_nt: TGTGCCAGCAGTTACGACGGGAGGGTAGACTACGAGCAGTACTTC

v_call: TRBV6-1
d_call: TRBD1
clone_size: NA
j_call: TRBJ2-7
cdr3_aa: CASTQGVGVIYEQYF
cdr3_nt: TGTGCCAGCACACAGGGGGTAGGCGTTATATACGAGCAGTACTTC

v_call: TRBV6-4
d_call: NA
clone_size: NA
j_call: TRBJ2-1
cdr3_aa: CASSATSMTYNEQFF
cdr3_nt: TGTGCCAGCAGTGCGACTAGTATGACCTACAATGAGCAGTTCTTC

v_call: TRBV9
d_call: NA
clone_size: NA
j_call: TRBJ2-1
cdr3_aa: CASSPQFVLTSYNEQFF
cdr3_nt: TGTGCCAGCAGCCCTCAGTTCGTGCTTACCTCCTACAATGAGCAGTTCTTC

v_call: TRBV27
d_call: NA
clone_size: once
j_call: TRBJ1-2
cdr3_aa: CASFCRLEKYGYTF
cdr3_nt: TGTGCCAGCTTCTGCCGGTTGGAGAAATATGGCTACACCTTC

v_call: TRBV14
d_call: NA
clone_size: NA
j_call: TRBJ1-2
cdr3_aa: CASSQQGANYGYTF
cdr3_nt: TGTGCCAGCAGCCAACAAGGGGCTAACTATGGCTACACCTTC

v_call: TRBV6-6
d_call: NA
clone_size: NA
j_call: TRBJ2-1
cdr3_aa: CASRGGLTNNEQFF
cdr3_nt: TGTGCCAGCAGGGGGGGTCTGACCAACAATGAGCAGTTCTTC

v_call: TRBV7-9
d_call: NA
clone_size: NA
j_call: TRBJ2-7
cdr3_aa: CASSLARTGSYEQYF
cdr3_nt: TGTGCCAGCAGCTTAGCTCGTACAGGGAGCTACGAGCAGTACTTC

v_call: TRBV19
d_call: NA
clone_size: NA
j_call: TRBJ2-2
cdr3_aa: CASRAGMFTGELFF
cdr3_nt: TGTGCCAGTAGGGCCGGGATGTTCACCGGGGAGCTGTTTTTT

v_call: TRBV5-1
d_call: TRBD2
clone_size: NA
j_call: TRBJ2-7
cdr3_aa: CASSSLAGGNSYEQYF
cdr3_nt: TGCGCCAGCAGCTCCCTAGCGGGAGGCAACTCCTACGAGCAGTACTTC

v_call: TRBV5-1
d_call: NA
clone_size: NA
j_call: TRBJ1-4
cdr3_aa: CASSLGHREANEKLFF
cdr3_nt: TGCGCCAGCAGCTTGGGACACAGGGAAGCTAATGAAAAACTGTTTTTT

v_call: TRBV9
d_call: TRBD2
clone_size: NA
j_call: TRBJ2-1
cdr3_aa: CASSGGLAAQNEQFF
cdr3_nt: TGTGCCAGCAGCGGGGGACTAGCGGCCCAAAATGAGCAGTTCTTC

v_call: TRBV9
d_call: TRBD1
clone_size: NA
j_call: TRBJ2-7
cdr3_aa: CASSVSGTGNYEQYF
cdr3_nt: TGTGCCAGCAGCGTTTCCGGGACAGGTAACTACGAGCAGTACTTC

v_call: TRBV30
d_call: TRBD2
clone_size: NA
j_call: TRBJ2-2
cdr3_aa: CAWSVGLAGVVGAGELFF
cdr3_nt: TGTGCCTGGAGTGTAGGACTAGCGGGAGTGGTGGGGGCCGGGGAGCTGTTTTTT

v_call: TRBV7-2
d_call: NA
clone_size: NA
j_call: TRBJ1-1
cdr3_aa: CASSFTVTDLLREGEAFF
cdr3_nt: TGTGCCAGCAGCTTTACTGTAACAGACCTCCTTAGGGAGGGTGAAGCTTTCTTT

v_call: TRBV19
d_call: TRBD2
clone_size: once
j_call: TRBJ2-1
cdr3_aa: CASSIAPLRTRGSHNEQFF
cdr3_nt: TGTGCCAGTAGTATAGCGCCTCTTCGGACTAGAGGGTCTCACAATGAGCAGTTCTTC

v_call: TRBV6-6
d_call: TRBD2
clone_size: NA
j_call: TRBJ2-1
cdr3_aa: CASSYSKIAGHREQFF
cdr3_nt: TGTGCCAGCAGTTACTCGAAAATAGCGGGGCATAGGGAGCAGTTCTTC

v_call: TRBV2
d_call: NA
clone_size: NA
j_call: TRBJ2-1
cdr3_aa: CASSFPNEQFF
cdr3_nt: TGTGCCAGCAGTTTCCCTAATGAGCAGTTCTTC

v_call: TRBV6-6
d_call: NA
clone_size: NA
j_call: TRBJ2-7
cdr3_aa: CASSYAGYEQYF
cdr3_nt: TGTGCCAGCAGTTACGCGGGCTACGAGCAGTACTTC

v_call: TRBV6-5
d_call: NA
clone_size: once
j_call: TRBJ1-4
cdr3_aa: CASSTKGIGDEKLFF
cdr3_nt: TGTGCCAGCAGCACCAAGGGGATAGGAGATGAAAAACTGTTTTTT

v_call: TRBV7-2
d_call: NA
clone_size: NA
j_call: TRBJ2-1
cdr3_aa: CASSPRGGAYNEQFF
cdr3_nt: TGTGCCAGCAGCCCCCGGGGAGGCGCCTACAATGAGCAGTTCTTC

v_call: TRBV13
d_call: NA
clone_size: NA
j_call: TRBJ1-1
cdr3_aa: CASSLGGAWTEAFF
cdr3_nt: TGTGCCAGCAGCTTAGGAGGGGCTTGGACTGAAGCTTTCTTT

v_call: TRBV30
d_call: NA
clone_size: NA
j_call: TRBJ1-2
cdr3_aa: CAWRHWGGGDGYTF
cdr3_nt: TGTGCCTGGAGGCATTGGGGGGGCGGGGATGGCTACACCTTC